This TCR beta chain was documented in a study of regulatory and conventional T cells in RAG deficiency. TCRdb's copy holds only in-frame clones and misses some; the assay was immunoSEQ multiplex PCR. This table has about 8,500 clones, more than 70% appearing once. The CDR3 spans 17 residues. Germline loops: CDR1 SEHNR, CDR2 FQNEAQ (reference sequence). With V trimmed by 4 bases and J by 6 bases, 10 bases remained unmatched. Concerning this clone itself: Its antigen is as yet unknown.

Study findings and constraints: Treg unique TCR beta sequences were around 100-fold fewer in Omenn syndrome and CID/AS patients than controls. Shannon entropy was markedly lower and Simpson indices higher in RAG-deficient patients than control T-cell subsets. In Omenn syndrome, Treg and Tconv repertoires overlapped >75%.

The sample was also reused in another study, on regulatory T cells. Per that paper: The PCR used 52 TRBV and 13 TRBJ primers. In patients, unique TRB V-J pairs were restricted and V/J usage skewed, especially in Tregs.

The clonotype was recovered from a human donor in good health. The chain carries TRBV7-9 and TRBJ2-1, with TRBD2 matching over 12 bases. The sample was CD8+ T cells sorted from blood. Here the CDR3 reads CASSYLTSGGGRNEQFF. Here the CDR3 DNA reads TGTGCCAGCAGCTATCTGACTAGCGGGGGTGGTCGCAATGAGCAGTTCTTC. The variable domain in full, with the rest retrieved from reference TRBV7-9 and TRBJ2-1, is DTGVSQNPRHKITKRGQNVTFRCDPISEHNRLYWYRQTLGQGPEFLTYFQNEAQLEKSRLLSDRFSAERPKGSFSTLEIQRTEQGDSAMYLCASSYLTSGGGRNEQFFGPGTRLTVL.